This T cell receptor (beta chain) was documented in a study of blood T cells in healthy people across ages. The CDR3 totals 15 residues. Per the germline V gene, CDR1 is MNHNY and CDR2 is SVGAGI (reference sequence). V was clipped by 2 bases and J by 8 bases, with 13 bases between them. Isolated PBMCs totaled at least 7 million in each sample. For the second PCR, which ran for about 7 to 11 cycles, a sample-barcoded 5' primer and a J-beta primer mix were used. Via MiXCR, TCRdb re-called the 5' RACE reads, giving one row per CDR3 protein. The sample carries approximately 600,000 distinct CDR3 sequences, roughly 58% recorded once.

Sequenced input: blood. The chain is built from TRBV6-6 and TRBJ1-6; D perhaps matches TRBD1 (6 bases). This receptor was obtained from a man aged 55 to 70 in good health. This CDR3 is CASSYARGRDSPLHF. CDR3 coding DNA: TGTGCCAGCAGTTACGCCCGGGGGCGCGATTCACCCCTCCACTTT.